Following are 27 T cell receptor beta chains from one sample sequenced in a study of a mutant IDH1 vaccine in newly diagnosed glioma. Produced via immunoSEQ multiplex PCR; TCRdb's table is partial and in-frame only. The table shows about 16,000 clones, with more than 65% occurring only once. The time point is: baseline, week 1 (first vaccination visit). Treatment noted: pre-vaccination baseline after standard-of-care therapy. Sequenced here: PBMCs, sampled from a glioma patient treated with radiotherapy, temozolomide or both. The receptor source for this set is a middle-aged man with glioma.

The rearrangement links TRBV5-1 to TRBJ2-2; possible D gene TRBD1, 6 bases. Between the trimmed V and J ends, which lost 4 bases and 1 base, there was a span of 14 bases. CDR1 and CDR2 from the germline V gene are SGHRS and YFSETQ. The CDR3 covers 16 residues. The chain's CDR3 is CASSTRGRGNTGELFF. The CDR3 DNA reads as TGCGCCAGCAGCACGAGAGGCAGGGGGAACACCGGGGAGCTGTTTTTT.

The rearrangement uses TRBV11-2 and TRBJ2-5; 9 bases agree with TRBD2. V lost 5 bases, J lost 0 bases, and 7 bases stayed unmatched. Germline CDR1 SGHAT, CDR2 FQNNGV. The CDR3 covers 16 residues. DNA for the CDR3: TGTGCCAGCAGCGCTACTAGCGGGCCGTACCAAGAGACCCAGTACTTC. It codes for CASSATSGPYQETQYF.

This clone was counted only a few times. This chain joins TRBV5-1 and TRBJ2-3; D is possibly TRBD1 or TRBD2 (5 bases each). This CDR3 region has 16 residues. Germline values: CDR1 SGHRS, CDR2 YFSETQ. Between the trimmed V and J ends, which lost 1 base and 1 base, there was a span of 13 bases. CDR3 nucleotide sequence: TGCGCCAGCAGCTTGTGGGCTTTGGGGGGCACAGATACGCAGTATTTT. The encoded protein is CASSLWALGGTDTQYF.

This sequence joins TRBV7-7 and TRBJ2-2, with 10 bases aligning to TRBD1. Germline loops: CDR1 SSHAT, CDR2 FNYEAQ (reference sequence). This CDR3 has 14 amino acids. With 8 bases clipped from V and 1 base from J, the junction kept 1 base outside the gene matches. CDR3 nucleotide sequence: TGTGCCAGCGGGACAGGGGTGAACACCGGGGAGCTGTTTTTT. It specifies CASGTGVNTGELFF.

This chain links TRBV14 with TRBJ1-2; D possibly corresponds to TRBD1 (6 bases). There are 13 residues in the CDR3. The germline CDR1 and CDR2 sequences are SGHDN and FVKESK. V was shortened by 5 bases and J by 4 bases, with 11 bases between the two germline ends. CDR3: CASSSQGVYGYTF. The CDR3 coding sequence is TGTGCCAGCAGCTCACAGGGAGTCTATGGCTACACCTTC.

CDR3 coding DNA: TGCGCCAGCAGCTTGGACAGGGGGCAAGATACGCAGTATTTT. Protein product: CASSLDRGQDTQYF. V gene TRBV5-1 combines with J gene TRBJ2-3; 9 bases are shared with TRBD1. V shed 0 bases and J 5 bases; nucleotides not matched to a gene: 1. Germline CDR1 reads SGHRS; CDR2 reads YFSETQ. The CDR3 covers 14 residues.

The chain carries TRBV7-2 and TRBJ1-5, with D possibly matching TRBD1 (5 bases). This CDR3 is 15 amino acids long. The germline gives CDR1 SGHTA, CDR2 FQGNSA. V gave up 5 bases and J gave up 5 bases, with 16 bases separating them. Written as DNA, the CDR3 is TGTGCCAGCAGCCCAAGCGGCAGGGAAGATCAGCCCCAGCATTTT. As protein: CASSPSGREDQPQHF.

The CDR3 DNA follows: TGCGCCAGCAGCCAAGTGTTGCAGGGAGGTGAAAAACTGTTTTTT. It translates to CASSQVLQGGEKLFF. V is TRBV4-1 and J is TRBJ1-4; possibly TRBD1 for D (5 bases). Germline V gene data show CDR1 as MGHRA and CDR2 as YSYEKL. The V and J ends lost 1 base and 7 bases respectively, with 13 bases between them. This CDR3 has 15 amino acids.

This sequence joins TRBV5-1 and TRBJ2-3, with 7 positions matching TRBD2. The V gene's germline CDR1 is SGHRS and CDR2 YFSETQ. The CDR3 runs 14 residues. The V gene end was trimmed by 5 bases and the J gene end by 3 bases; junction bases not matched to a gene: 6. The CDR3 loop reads CASSSGEGTDTQYF. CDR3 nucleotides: TGCGCCAGCAGTTCGGGGGAGGGGACAGATACGCAGTATTTT.

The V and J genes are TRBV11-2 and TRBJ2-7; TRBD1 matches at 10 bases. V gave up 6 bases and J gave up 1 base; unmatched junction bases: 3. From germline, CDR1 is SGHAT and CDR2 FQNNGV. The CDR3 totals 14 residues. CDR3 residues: CASRTGGASYEQYF. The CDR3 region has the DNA TGTGCCAGCAGGACAGGGGGCGCTTCCTACGAGCAGTACTTC.

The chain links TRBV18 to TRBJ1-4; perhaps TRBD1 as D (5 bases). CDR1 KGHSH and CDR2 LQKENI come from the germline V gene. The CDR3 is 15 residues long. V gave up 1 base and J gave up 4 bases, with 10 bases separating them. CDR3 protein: CASSPRDGVNEKLFF. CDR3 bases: TGTGCCAGCTCACCACGGGACGGAGTTAATGAAAAACTGTTTTTT.

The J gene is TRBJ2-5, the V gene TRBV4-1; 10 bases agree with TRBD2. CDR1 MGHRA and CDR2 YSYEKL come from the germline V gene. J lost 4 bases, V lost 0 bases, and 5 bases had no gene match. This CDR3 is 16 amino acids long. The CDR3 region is CASSQEALAGVETQYF. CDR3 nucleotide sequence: TGCGCCAGCAGCCAAGAAGCGCTAGCGGGAGTAGAGACCCAGTACTTC.

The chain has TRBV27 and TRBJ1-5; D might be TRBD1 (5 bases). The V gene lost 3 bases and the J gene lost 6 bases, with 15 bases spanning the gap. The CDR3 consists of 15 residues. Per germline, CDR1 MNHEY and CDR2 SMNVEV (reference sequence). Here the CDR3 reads CASSFRGVSGQPQHF. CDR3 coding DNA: TGTGCCAGCAGTTTTCGGGGGGTTTCGGGTCAGCCCCAGCATTTT.

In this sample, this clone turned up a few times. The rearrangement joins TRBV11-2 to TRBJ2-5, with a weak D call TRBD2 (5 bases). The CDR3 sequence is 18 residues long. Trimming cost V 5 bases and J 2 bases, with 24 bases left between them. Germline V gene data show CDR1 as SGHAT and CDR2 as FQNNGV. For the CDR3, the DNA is TGTGCCAGCAGCACTAGTAAAATAGGGCGTCGCAAACAAGAGACCCAGTACTTC. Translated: CASSTSKIGRRKQETQYF.

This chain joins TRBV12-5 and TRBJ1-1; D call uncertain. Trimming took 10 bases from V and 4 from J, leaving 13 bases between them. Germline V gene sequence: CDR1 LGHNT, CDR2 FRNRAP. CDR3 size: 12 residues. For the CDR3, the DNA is TGTGCTACATCGGAGAAATCCACTGAAGCTTTCTTT. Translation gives CATSEKSTEAFF.

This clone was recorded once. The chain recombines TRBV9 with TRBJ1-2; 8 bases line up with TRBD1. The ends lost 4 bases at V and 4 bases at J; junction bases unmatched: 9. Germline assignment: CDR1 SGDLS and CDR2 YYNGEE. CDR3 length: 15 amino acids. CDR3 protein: CASSPSPTGAYGYTF. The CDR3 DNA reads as TGTGCCAGCAGCCCGTCGCCGACAGGGGCCTATGGCTACACCTTC.

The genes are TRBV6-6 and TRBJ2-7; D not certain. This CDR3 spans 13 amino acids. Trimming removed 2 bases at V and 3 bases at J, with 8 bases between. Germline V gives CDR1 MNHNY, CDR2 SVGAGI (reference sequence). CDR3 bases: TGTGCCAGCAGTTACGGCATCTACTACGAGCAGTACTTC. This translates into CASSYGIYYEQYF.

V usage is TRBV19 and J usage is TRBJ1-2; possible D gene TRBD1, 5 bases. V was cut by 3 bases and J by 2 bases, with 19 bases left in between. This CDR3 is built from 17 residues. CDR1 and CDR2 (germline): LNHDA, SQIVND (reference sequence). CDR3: CASSMQGGATVNYGYTF. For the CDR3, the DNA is TGTGCCAGTAGTATGCAAGGAGGGGCGACAGTCAACTATGGCTACACCTTC.

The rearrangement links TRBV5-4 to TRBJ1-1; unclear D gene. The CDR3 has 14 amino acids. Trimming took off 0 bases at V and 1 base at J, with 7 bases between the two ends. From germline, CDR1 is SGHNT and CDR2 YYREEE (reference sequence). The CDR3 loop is CASSLDGSNTEAFF. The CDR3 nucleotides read TGTGCCAGCAGCTTGGACGGTTCGAACACTGAAGCTTTCTTT.

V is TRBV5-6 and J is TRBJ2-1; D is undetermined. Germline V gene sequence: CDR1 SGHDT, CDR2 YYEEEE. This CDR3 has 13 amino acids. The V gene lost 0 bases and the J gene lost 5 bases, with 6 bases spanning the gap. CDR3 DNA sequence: TGTGCCAGCAGCTTGGAGCGACACAATGAGCAGTTCTTC. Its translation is CASSLERHNEQFF.

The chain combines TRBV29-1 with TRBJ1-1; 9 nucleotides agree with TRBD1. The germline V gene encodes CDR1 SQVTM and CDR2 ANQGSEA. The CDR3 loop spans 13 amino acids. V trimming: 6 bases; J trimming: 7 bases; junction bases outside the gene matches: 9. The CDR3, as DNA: TGCAGCGTGAATACAGGGGGCGCGGGTGAAGCTTTCTTT. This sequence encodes CSVNTGGAGEAFF.

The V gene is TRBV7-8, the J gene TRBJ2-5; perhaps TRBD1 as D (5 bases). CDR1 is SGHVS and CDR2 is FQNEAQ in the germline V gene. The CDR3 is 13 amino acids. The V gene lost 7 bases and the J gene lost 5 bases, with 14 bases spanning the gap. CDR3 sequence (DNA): TGTGCCAGCAACCAGGGCGGTGGGGAGACCCAGTACTTC. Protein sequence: CASNQGGGETQYF.

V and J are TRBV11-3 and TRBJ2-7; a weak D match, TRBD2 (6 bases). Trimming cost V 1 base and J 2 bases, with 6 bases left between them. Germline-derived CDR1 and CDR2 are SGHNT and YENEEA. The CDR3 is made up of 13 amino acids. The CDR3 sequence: CASSLGGTYEQYF. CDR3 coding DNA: TGTGCCAGCAGCTTAGGCGGGACCTACGAGCAGTACTTC.

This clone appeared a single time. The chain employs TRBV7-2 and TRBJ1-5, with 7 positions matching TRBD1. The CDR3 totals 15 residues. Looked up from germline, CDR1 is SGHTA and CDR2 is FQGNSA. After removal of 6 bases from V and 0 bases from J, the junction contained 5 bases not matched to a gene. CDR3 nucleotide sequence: TGTGCCAGCAGATCTACAGGGGTTAGCAATCAGCCCCAGCATTTT. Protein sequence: CASRSTGVSNQPQHF.

CDR3 bases: TGTGCCAGCAACCCCACCGGGACCCGCGCTGGGGCCAACGTCCTGACTTTC. Translated: CASNPTGTRAGANVLTF. V and J are TRBV7-2 and TRBJ2-6, with D perhaps TRBD1 or TRBD2 (5 bases each). Trimming pared 7 bases from V and 2 bases from J, leaving 18 bases between. The CDR3 spans 17 residues. Germline assignment: CDR1 SGHTA and CDR2 FQGNSA.

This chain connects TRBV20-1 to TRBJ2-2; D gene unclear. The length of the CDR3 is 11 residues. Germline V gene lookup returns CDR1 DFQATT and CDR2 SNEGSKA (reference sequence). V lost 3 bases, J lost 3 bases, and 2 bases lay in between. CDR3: CSARDTGELFF. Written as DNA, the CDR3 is TGCAGTGCTAGGGACACCGGGGAGCTGTTTTTT.

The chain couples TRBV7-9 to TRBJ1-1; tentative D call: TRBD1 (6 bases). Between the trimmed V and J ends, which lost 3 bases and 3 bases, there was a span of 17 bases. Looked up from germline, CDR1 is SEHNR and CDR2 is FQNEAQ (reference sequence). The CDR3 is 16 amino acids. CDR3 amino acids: CASSFTPGHNYTEAFF. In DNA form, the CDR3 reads TGTGCCAGCAGCTTTACCCCGGGACACAACTACACTGAAGCTTTCTTT.